A single T cell receptor beta chain is shown here with its context. Its target is not known. The germline CDR1 and CDR2 sequences are GTSNPN and SVGIG (reference sequence). Trimming stripped 1 base from V and 2 bases from J, with 18 bases between. The CDR3 loop spans 16 amino acids. Sequencing relied on a cDNA template that was reverse transcribed from extracted RNA. The repertoire was sequenced with immunoSEQ multiplex PCR; TCRdb's copy has only in-frame clones and lacks some. This table has approximately 91,000 clones, roughly 47% appearing once. The data were taken from a study of CD8+ T cells in alopecia areata. Whole-study context: For the treated group, dosing was oral tofacitinib at 5 to 10 mg twice daily. The study's findings and limits: Normal scalp had lower clonality than lesional scalp, with alopecia totalis/universalis lesions showing this most strongly. Sharing of TCR sequences between patients (possibly for HLA-related reasons) was less clear than in mice.

The source material was CD4+ T cells sorted from blood. This chain connects TRBV30 to TRBJ2-7; D perhaps matches TRBD1 (6 bases). The origin of this receptor is a human donor with alopecia areata. Here the CDR3 DNA reads TGTGCCTGGAGTGACAGGGAGTCGAGGCGCACCTACGAGCAGTACTTC. This gives the protein CAWSDRESRRTYEQYF.